The TCR beta chain under discussion was sequenced for a study of OX40 agonist ivuxolimab in advanced cancers. V lost 2 bases and J 3 bases, leaving 7 bases between the germline ends. From germline, CDR1 is MNHEY and CDR2 SVGAGI. The CDR3 covers 13 residues. Profiled with immunoSEQ multiplex PCR; TCRdb holds only in-frame clones, not every one. Found here are about 59,000 clones, around 84% of them singletons; the top ten hold around 27%. Autoimmune disease history or systemic immunosuppression led to patients being barred. The chain employs TRBV6-5 and TRBJ2-5; D gene unclear. The source is an adult with an advanced solid tumor such as melanoma, head and neck, liver or kidney cancer. The sample here was CD4+ or CD8+ T cells sorted from blood, taken in a trial of the OX40 agonist ivuxolimab. The CDR3 nucleotides are TGTGCCAGCAGTTACCGGAGAGAAGAGACCCAGTACTTC. The encoded protein is CASSYRREETQYF.